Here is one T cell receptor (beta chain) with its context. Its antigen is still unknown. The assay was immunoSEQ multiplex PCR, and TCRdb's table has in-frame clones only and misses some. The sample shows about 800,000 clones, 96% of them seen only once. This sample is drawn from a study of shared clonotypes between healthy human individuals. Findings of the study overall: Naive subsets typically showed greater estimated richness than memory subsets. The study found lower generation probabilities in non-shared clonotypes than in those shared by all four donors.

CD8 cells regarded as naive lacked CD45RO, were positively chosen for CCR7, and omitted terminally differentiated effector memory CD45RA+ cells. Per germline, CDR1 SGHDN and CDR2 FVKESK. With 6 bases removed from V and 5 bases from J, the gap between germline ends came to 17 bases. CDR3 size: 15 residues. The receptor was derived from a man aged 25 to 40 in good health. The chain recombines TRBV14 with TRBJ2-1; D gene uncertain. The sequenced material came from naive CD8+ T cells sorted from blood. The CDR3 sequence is CASRSTHTSHNEQFF. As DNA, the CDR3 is TGTGCCAGCAGGTCGACCCACACATCGCACAATGAGCAGTTCTTC.